The 16 T cell receptor beta chains below were found in one sample sequenced in a study of T-cell memory formation after mild COVID-19. TCRdb re-analysed the 5' RACE reads in MiXCR, keeping a single row per CDR3 protein. Here the sample spans about 270,000 distinct CDR3 sequences, 16% being singletons. The sequencing sample was made of PBMCs or a T cell subset sorted from them (not recorded which). The receptors come from a man in his late teens or twenties who had mild COVID-19 (a few samples of this study predate the infection). Cell type and time point are not known.

A few counts support this clonotype. The rearrangement uses TRBV5-1 and TRBJ2-7; 10 bases are shared with TRBD1. The junction had 7 bases not matched to a gene; V was cut back by 4 bases and J by 3 bases. The CDR3 has 15 amino acids. CDR1 is SGHRS and CDR2 is YFSETQ in the germline V gene. DNA for the CDR3: TGCGCCAGCAGCCCCCCGACAGGGGGCCTCTACGAGCAGTACTTC. This encodes CASSPPTGGLYEQYF. Looking up the rest from reference TRBV5-1 and TRBJ2-7 gives the full variable domain: KAGVTQTPRYLIKTRGQQVTLSCSPISGHRSVSWYQQTPGQGLQFLFEYFSETQRNKGNFPGRFSGRQFSNSRSEMNVSTLELGDSALYLCASSPPTGGLYEQYFGPGTRLTVT.

This clonotype came up a few times. V is TRBV7-9 and J is TRBJ1-2, with TRBD1 identical over 8 bases. V lost 6 bases, J lost 8 bases, and 5 bases stayed unmatched. This CDR3 spans 12 amino acids. From germline, CDR1 is SEHNR and CDR2 FQNEAQ (reference sequence). This CDR3 is CASRDTGGGYTF. In DNA, the CDR3 is TGTGCCAGCAGGGATACAGGGGGAGGCTACACCTTC.

This clonotype turned up a few times. In DNA form, the CDR3 reads TGTGCCAGCAGCCCGACCGTGGGCCCCGTACTAGCCACCGGGGAGCTGTTTTTT. This gives the protein CASSPTVGPVLATGELFF. The chain has TRBV14 and TRBJ2-2; D might be TRBD2 (6 bases). CDR1 is SGHDN and CDR2 is FVKESK in the germline V gene. V lost 4 bases and J lost 4, with 22 bases in between. The CDR3 has 18 amino acids.

The chain joins TRBV6-2 or TRBV6-3 to TRBJ2-7; D gene unclear. In germline, CDR1 is MNHEY, CDR2 SVGEGT. The CDR3 is 13 residues long. V lost 5 bases and J 5 bases, leaving 13 bases between the germline ends. CDR3 nucleotide sequence: TGTGCCAGCAGTAACCATGGGGTACACGAGCAGTACGTC. Translation gives CASSNHGVHEQYV.

This chain joins TRBV19 and TRBJ2-7; perhaps TRBD1 as D (6 bases). CDR3 length: 14 amino acids. V dropped 8 bases and J dropped 3 bases, with 17 bases sitting between them. Germline V gene sequence: CDR1 LNHDA, CDR2 SQIVND (reference sequence). CDR3 residues: CASRNRDSLYEQYF. The DNA of the CDR3 is TGTGCCAGTCGAAACAGGGATTCCCTCTACGAGCAGTACTTC.

This clonotype has at least ten counts. The rearrangement links TRBV6-5 to TRBJ2-7, with TRBD2 matching over 12 bases. This CDR3 is 16 amino acids long. With V trimmed by 6 bases and J by 0 bases, 6 bases remained unmatched. Germline-derived CDR1 and CDR2 are MNHEY and SVGAGI. The CDR3 reads CASSQTSGGLSYEQYF. The CDR3 bases are TGTGCCAGCAGCCAAACTAGCGGGGGGCTCTCCTACGAGCAGTACTTC.

This clonotype came up a few times. The rearrangement links TRBV6-6 to TRBJ1-1; 7 bases align to TRBD1. The germline gives CDR1 MNHNY, CDR2 SVGAGI (reference sequence). Unmatched junction bases numbered 6, after V lost 3 bases and J lost 5 bases. This CDR3 has 14 amino acids. The CDR3 sequence: CASSYTGVGTEAFF. In DNA form, the CDR3 reads TGTGCCAGCAGTTATACAGGGGTTGGGACTGAAGCTTTCTTT.

V usage is TRBV2 and J usage is TRBJ2-7, with D possibly matching TRBD2 (6 bases). Looked up from germline, CDR1 is SNHLY and CDR2 is FYNNEI. Trimming took off 5 bases at V and 9 bases at J, with 14 bases between the two ends. The CDR3 is made up of 12 amino acids. CDR3 loop: CASSLIAAGQYV. CDR3 sequence (DNA): TGTGCCAGCAGTCTGATAGCGGCCGGGCAGTACGTC.

The chain combines TRBV6-5 with TRBJ2-2; possibly TRBD2 for D (7 bases). V lost 2 bases and J lost 5, with 9 bases in between. Germline CDR1 MNHEY, CDR2 SVGAGI. This CDR3 spans 14 amino acids. CDR3 coding DNA: TGTGCCAGCAGTTACGGGGGGGCTACCGGGGAGCTGTTTTTT. This encodes CASSYGGATGELFF.

This clonotype has more than one count but fewer than ten. This chain links TRBV3-1 with TRBJ2-2; 8 positions match TRBD2. The J segment lost 1 base and the V segment lost 4 bases, leaving 2 bases of the junction unmatched. This CDR3 spans 15 amino acids. Germline CDR1 and CDR2: LGHDT and YNNKEL (reference sequence). The CDR3 DNA is TGTGCCAGCAGCCTAGCGGGGAAGAACACCGGGGAGCTGTTTTTT. Protein sequence: CASSLAGKNTGELFF.

The gene calls are TRBV5-6 and TRBJ2-5; 8 nucleotides line up with TRBD1. From germline, CDR1 is SGHDT and CDR2 YYEEEE. This CDR3 comprises 15 residues. Trimming cost V 3 bases and J 4 bases; bases outside gene matches: 8. In nucleotides, the CDR3 is TGTGCCAGCAGCTCTCCCGGACAGGGTGGAGAGACCCAGTACTTC. Translated: CASSSPGQGGETQYF.

This clonotype was counted between two and nine times. This chain connects TRBV2 to TRBJ2-5, with 9 nucleotides matching TRBD1. The CDR3 consists of 15 residues. The germline gives CDR1 SNHLY, CDR2 FYNNEI. V gave up 7 bases and J gave up 4 bases; unmatched junction bases: 10. The CDR3, as DNA: TGTGCCAGCAAGGGGACAGGGCGGGTCGGAGAGACCCAGTACTTC. Protein sequence: CASKGTGRVGETQYF.

This chain connects TRBV6-5 to TRBJ2-5, with 13 bases fitting TRBD2. The germline V gene has CDR1 MNHEY and CDR2 SVGAGI. The CDR3 runs to 14 residues. The V and J ends lost 8 bases and 0 bases, in that order; junction bases with no gene match: 0. Here the CDR3 reads CASGTSGDQETQYF. The CDR3 DNA reads TGTGCCAGCGGGACTAGCGGGGACCAAGAGACCCAGTACTTC.

This rearrangement joins TRBV5-1 to TRBJ2-5; the match to TRBD1 covers 10 bases. Germline CDR1 reads SGHRS; CDR2 reads YFSETQ. The CDR3 is made up of 15 amino acids. Losses at the gene ends were 3 bases for V and 4 bases for J; bases not matched to a gene: 6. As DNA, the CDR3 is TGCGCCAGCAGCTGGGGACAGGGGCTCGGAGAGACCCAGTACTTC. It translates to CASSWGQGLGETQYF.

In its sample, this clonotype was seen a few times. The genes are TRBV7-2 and TRBJ2-7; 7 bases map to TRBD2. Germline CDR1 reads SGHTA; CDR2 reads FQGNSA. The CDR3 loop spans 14 amino acids. Germline trimming cut 3 bases from V and 2 bases from J; bases unmatched to any gene: 4. In DNA form, the CDR3 reads TGTGCCAGCAGCTTTGGGGGGGTGGCCTACGAGCAGTACGTC. Amino acid sequence: CASSFGGVAYEQYV.

This clonotype has a handful of counts. This sequence joins TRBV5-4 and TRBJ2-3, with TRBD2 matching over 8 bases. Germline lookup yields CDR1 SGHNT and CDR2 YYREEE (reference sequence). This CDR3 region has 14 residues. Unmatched junction bases numbered 9, after V lost 7 bases and J lost 5 bases. The CDR3 DNA follows: TGTGCCAGCCGGAACGGGGGGGCCCAAGATACGCAGTATTTT. This gives the protein CASRNGGAQDTQYF.